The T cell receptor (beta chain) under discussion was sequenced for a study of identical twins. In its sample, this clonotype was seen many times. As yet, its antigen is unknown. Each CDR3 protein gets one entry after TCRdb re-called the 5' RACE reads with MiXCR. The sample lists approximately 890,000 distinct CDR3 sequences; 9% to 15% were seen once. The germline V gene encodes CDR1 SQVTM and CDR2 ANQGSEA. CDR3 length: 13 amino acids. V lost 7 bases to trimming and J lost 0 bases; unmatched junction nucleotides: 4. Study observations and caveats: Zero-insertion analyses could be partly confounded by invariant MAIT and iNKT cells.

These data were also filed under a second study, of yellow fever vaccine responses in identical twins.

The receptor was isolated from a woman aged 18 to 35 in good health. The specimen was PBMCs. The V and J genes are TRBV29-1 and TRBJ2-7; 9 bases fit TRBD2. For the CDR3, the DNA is TGCAGCGGAACTAGCGGGTTCTCCTACGAGCAGTACTTC. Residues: CSGTSGFSYEQYF.